This is a list of T cell receptor beta chains from one sample in a study of tumor-infiltrating lymphocytes in primary liver carcinoma. Via MiXCR, TCRdb re-called the multiplex PCR reads, giving one row per CDR3 protein. This table has around 78,000 distinct CDR3 sequences, 71% appearing once. Sequencing was done on a sample of liver tumor tissue from sampling region 4. Receptor source: a woman in her fifties or sixties with primary liver carcinoma and hepatitis B virus infection. Both conserved end residues are part of each CDR3. A D gene is named only where the DNA matches it firmly. The size of a clone is reported for some rows only, either as once, few or many, or as a class for expanded clones.

clone_size d_call j_call v_call cdr3_aa cdr3_nt
once NA TRBJ2-1 TRBV7-7 CPSSLGQAVGERFF TGTCCTAGCAGCTTAGGTCAGGCAGTAGGGGAGCGGTTCTTC
NA NA TRBJ1-2 TRBV11-2 CTSSLDPIRTLRYGYTF TGTACCAGCAGCTTAGATCCGATCAGGACGCTACGCTATGGCTACACCTTC
NA TRBD2 TRBJ2-1 TRBV12-3/TRBV12-4 CASSLGLTGGNEQLF TGTGCCAGCAGTTTGGGACTAACGGGAGGCAATGAGCAGTTATTC
NA TRBD1 TRBJ1-1 TRBV12-3/TRBV12-4 CAGSDRGSTEAFF TGTGCCGGCAGCGACAGGGGGAGCACTGAAGCTTTCTTT
NA NA TRBJ1-1 TRBV29-1 CNVATEAIAFF TGCAACGTAGCCACCGAGGCTATCGCTTTCTTT
NA TRBD2 TRBJ2-1 TRBV9 CASSARGTSRLEQFF TGTGCCAGCAGCGCTCGGGGGACTAGTCGCCTTGAGCAGTTCTTC
NA NA TRBJ1-2 TRBV28 CASSFPPGSQGRYGCTF TGTGCCAGCAGTTTCCCTCCCGGTTCCCAGGGTCGATATGGCTGCACCTTC
NA NA TRBJ1-1 TRBV10-3 CATADTMKTEAFF TGTGCCACAGCGGACACCATGAAGACTGAAGCTTTCTTT
many NA TRBJ1-2 TRBV28 CASRNGGSSYGYTF TGTGCCAGCAGAAACGGTGGCAGTTCCTATGGCTACACCTTC
many TRBD2 TRBJ2-7 TRBV4-1 CASSQEKAGGVYEQYF TGCGCCAGCAGCCAAGAGAAAGCGGGAGGAGTATACGAGCAGTACTTC
NA TRBD1 TRBJ2-3 TRBV11-3 CAGSSWSLDRGTHTQYF TGTGCAGGCAGCTCTTGGTCCCTTGACAGGGGCACACATACGCAGTATTTT
NA NA TRBJ1-2 TRBV6-5 CPSSAWEGGYTF TGTCCCAGCAGTGCTTGGGAGGGCGGCTACACCTTC
NA NA TRBJ1-2 TRBV7-9 CASSQSGGGDYGYTF TGTGCCAGCAGTCAATCTGGGGGAGGTGACTACGGCTACACCTTC
NA TRBD1 TRBJ2-5 TRBV11-1 CASSVGTVFAQETQYF TGTGCCAGCAGCGTCGGGACAGTTTTCGCCCAAGAGACCCAGTACTTC
NA NA TRBJ1-6 TRBV13 CASRAGQGNSLLHF TGTGCCAGCAGGGCGGGTCAGGGGAATTCACTCCTCCACTTT
many NA TRBJ2-1 TRBV29-1 CSVSRSQGKYEQFF TGCAGCGTTTCCCGATCACAGGGAAAATATGAGCAGTTCTTC
NA NA TRBJ2-2 TRBV11-2 CANSLDRIGEPFF TGTGCCAACAGCTTAGATAGGATTGGGGAGCCGTTTTTT
many TRBD2 TRBJ2-3 TRBV10-1 CASSEGGSVNTQYF TGCGCCAGCAGTGAGGGCGGGAGTGTTAATACGCAGTATTTT
few TRBD2 TRBJ2-5 TRBV5-1 CASSSQATSGIVRGNQETQYF TGCGCCAGCAGCTCCCAAGCGACTAGCGGGATCGTCCGGGGGAACCAAGAGACCCAGTACTTC
once NA TRBJ2-6 TRBV12-3/TRBV12-4 CASTSTGSGTNVQTF TGTGCCAGCACTAGTACAGGGTCAGGGACCAACGTCCAGACTTTC
NA NA TRBJ1-1 TRBV12-3/TRBV12-4 CASSSRVAGTEAFF TGTGCCAGCAGTAGCAGAGTCGCGGGCACCGAAGCTTTCTTT
NA NA TRBJ2-1 TRBV11-3 CASSLDFGLGVYKEQFF TGTGCCAGCAGTTTAGATTTCGGCTTAGGTGTTTACAAAGAGCAATTCTTC
many NA TRBJ2-5 TRBV28 CASSSLQETQYF TGTGCCAGCAGCTCCCTCCAGGAGACCCAGTACTTC
NA TRBD1 TRBJ2-6 TRBV30 CAWGTGSRVNVLTF TGTGCCTGGGGGACAGGCTCTAGGGTCAACGTCCTGACTTTC
NA NA TRBJ2-1 TRBV6-2/TRBV6-3 CVTSLAEAYNEQFF TGTGTCACCAGTTTAGCTGAGGCGTACAATGAGCAGTTCTTC
many NA TRBJ2-5 TRBV7-9 CASSLWGEETQYF TGTGCCAGCAGCTTATGGGGGGAAGAGACCCAGTACTTC
NA NA TRBJ1-3 TRBV11-2 CVSSIGENTIYF TGTGTCAGCAGCATAGGTGAAAACACCATATATTTT
NA NA TRBJ1-2 TRBV5-4 CASSLGSGGYAF TGTGCCAGCAGCTTGGGATCGGGAGGCTACGCCTTC
NA NA TRBJ1-3 TRBV11-2 CASSNEKATPGNTIYF TGTGCCAGCAGCAACGAGAAGGCAACCCCTGGAAACACTATATATTTT
few NA TRBJ1-1 TRBV7-9 CASSITERTEAFF TGTGCCAGCAGCATTACTGAAAGGACTGAAGCTTTCTTT
NA TRBD1 TRBJ1-5 TRBV20-1 CSAHSAGTGMSGNQPQRF TGCAGTGCTCACTCAGCCGGGACAGGGATGAGTGGCAATCAGCCCCAGCGTTTT
NA NA TRBJ2-3 TRBV11-2 CTSSLDRRDTQYF TGTACCAGCAGCTTAGACCGAAGAGATACGCAGTATTTT
NA NA TRBJ1-6 TRBV28 CASSLDHAGSYSPLHF TGTGCCAGCAGTTTGGACCATGCAGGATCGTATTCACCCCTCCACTTT
NA TRBD1 TRBJ1-2 TRBV20-1 CSASPIQGEGFYGYTF TGCAGTGCTTCTCCGATACAGGGGGAGGGGTTTTATGGCTACACCTTC
NA NA TRBJ1-5 TRBV28 CASNSTHGSSNQPQHF TGTGCCAGCAACTCGACACACGGGTCCAGCAATCAGCCCCAGCATTTT
NA NA TRBJ2-5 TRBV11-1 CASSPVVTANVTQYF TGTGCCAGTAGCCCCGTTGTCACCGCAAATGTGACCCAGTACTTC
NA NA TRBJ2-3 TRBV11-2 CAIGLGGLTYASDTQYF TGTGCCATCGGCTTAGGGGGACTAACGTACGCGTCAGATACGCAGTATTTT
NA NA TRBJ2-1 TRBV11-2 CASSQLNPEVANEQFF TGTGCCAGCAGCCAACTAAACCCTGAGGTTGCCAATGAGCAATTCTTC
NA NA TRBJ1-1 TRBV12-3/TRBV12-4 CASIETNTKAFF TGTGCCAGCATCGAAACTAACACTAAAGCTTTCTTC
NA NA TRBJ1-1 TRBV14 CTSSQDFAGVGAIF TGTACCAGCAGCCAAGATTTCGCCGGTGTGGGAGCTATCTTT
many NA TRBJ2-1 TRBV28 CASTLGGPSSYNEQFF TGTGCCAGCACCTTAGGGGGTCCTAGCTCCTACAATGAGCAGTTCTTC
NA NA TRBJ2-2 TRBV29-1 CSVGTTGSDTGELFF TGCAGCGTCGGGACAACGGGTTCGGACACCGGGGAGCTGTTTTTT
NA TRBD1 TRBJ2-7 TRBV6-6 CASSSAPGQESSYEQYF TGTGCCAGCAGCTCCGCACCGGGACAGGAGTCTTCCTACGAGCAATACTTC
NA TRBD1 TRBJ2-3 TRBV11-2 CDRGPWTDTQYF TGTGACAGGGGCCCCTGGACGGATACGCAGTATTTT
NA TRBD2 TRBJ2-1 TRBV19 CASSTSYSGRRNEQFF TGTGCCAGTAGTACATCTTATAGCGGGAGAAGAAATGAGCAGTTCTTC
NA NA TRBJ1-5 TRBV28 CTSASGTCGYQPQHF TGTACCAGCGCATCCGGAACGTGCGGATACCAGCCCCAGCATTTT
few TRBD1 TRBJ1-5 TRBV18 CASSPSLTGAGQPQHF TGTGCCAGCTCACCATCCCTTACAGGGGCCGGACAGCCCCAGCATTTT
NA TRBD2 TRBJ2-7 TRBV12-3/TRBV12-4 CTTSFGRTSGRVSYEQYF TGTACCACTAGTTTCGGAAGGACTAGCGGGAGGGTTTCATACGAGCAGTACTTC
NA TRBD1 TRBJ1-5 TRBV24-1 CTTSGGQDNQPRHF TGTACCACCAGTGGAGGACAGGACAATCAGCCCCGGCATTTT
NA TRBD1 TRBJ2-7 TRBV5-5 CASSPRTGGASYEHHF TGTGCCAGCAGCCCCAGGACAGGAGGAGCCTCCTACGAGCACCACTTC
many TRBD1 TRBJ1-1 TRBV28 CASSAGGQPKNTEAFF TGTGCCAGCAGCGCCGGGGGACAGCCAAAGAACACTGAAGCTTTCTTT